The rows below give T cell receptor beta chains drawn from one sample of a study of PD-1 blockade in classical Hodgkin lymphoma. Libraries were prepared by immunoSEQ multiplex PCR; TCRdb keeps only in-frame clonotypes and omits some of them. Found here are fewer than 90,000 clones, around 90% of them singletons; the top ten hold less than 25%. The material sequenced was peripheral blood mononuclear cells (PBMCs), taken at baseline. The origin of the receptors is a human donor with classical Hodgkin lymphoma. The conserved cysteine and the conserved F or W are not part of the CDR3 here. Clone size appears in some rows only: once, few, many, or a class for an expanded clone.

clone_size: -
j_call: TRBJ1-5
v_call: TRBV6-5
cdr3_aa: ASSQTRDQPQH

clone_size: -
j_call: TRBJ2-3
v_call: TRBV6-5
cdr3_aa: ASSYREGTDTQY

clone_size: -
j_call: TRBJ2-3
v_call: TRBV7-9
cdr3_aa: ASSPDSGRTTDTQY

clone_size: -
j_call: TRBJ1-1
v_call: TRBV30
cdr3_aa: ASTNMGRVNTEAF

clone_size: -
j_call: TRBJ2-2
v_call: TRBV2
cdr3_aa: ASSIRLGNTGELF

clone_size: -
j_call: TRBJ2-7
v_call: TRBV14
cdr3_aa: ASSPRDTYEYEQY

clone_size: -
j_call: TRBJ1-2
v_call: TRBV7-2
cdr3_aa: ASSLGFRGEIFGYT

clone_size: -
j_call: TRBJ2-3
v_call: TRBV6-4
cdr3_aa: ASSERLWTSPSTDTQY

clone_size: few
j_call: TRBJ2-2
v_call: TRBV21-1
cdr3_aa: ASSKDSYGELF

clone_size: -
j_call: TRBJ2-5
v_call: TRBV19
cdr3_aa: ASSILGLKGETQY

clone_size: -
j_call: TRBJ1-1
v_call: TRBV7-6
cdr3_aa: ASSLSQGANTEAF

clone_size: once
j_call: TRBJ2-7
v_call: TRBV14
cdr3_aa: ASSQSTGRGNSYEQY

clone_size: -
j_call: TRBJ1-4
v_call: TRBV6-5
cdr3_aa: ASRGIWGDNEKLF

clone_size: -
j_call: TRBJ1-2
v_call: TRBV10-3
cdr3_aa: AIRPGDNYGYT

clone_size: -
j_call: TRBJ2-4
v_call: TRBV9
cdr3_aa: ASSYGTSGNIQY

clone_size: -
j_call: TRBJ2-5
v_call: TRBV19
cdr3_aa: ASSVSGTRETQY

clone_size: -
j_call: TRBJ1-4
v_call: TRBV4-1
cdr3_aa: ASSQGGGATNEKLF

clone_size: -
j_call: TRBJ2-3
v_call: TRBV5-6
cdr3_aa: ASSSTYSGSFWDTQY

clone_size: -
j_call: TRBJ2-7
v_call: TRBV6-5
cdr3_aa: ASTLGQGPYEQY

clone_size: -
j_call: TRBJ2-1
v_call: TRBV7-6
cdr3_aa: ASSPDPRVGQF

clone_size: -
j_call: TRBJ2-7
v_call: TRBV11-3
cdr3_aa: ASSLAGGPQYEQY

clone_size: -
j_call: TRBJ1-5
v_call: TRBV10-2
cdr3_aa: ASSPHGGDNQPQH

clone_size: -
j_call: TRBJ2-2
v_call: TRBV10-3
cdr3_aa: AISELDSGGGELF